This TCR beta chain was observed in a study of human thymus T cells. Findings and caveats of the study: Across thymic and blood repertoires, the usage of V and J genes appeared to be biased. Related research has reported that thymic repertoires overlap highly among unrelated individuals.

From germline, CDR1 is SGHAT and CDR2 FQNNGV. Trimming cost V 4 bases and J 2 bases; bases outside gene matches: 2. The CDR3 covers 14 residues. TCRdb keeps only in-frame clones here, not all; method: immunoSEQ multiplex PCR. The data hold some 130,000 clones, with about 94% observed a single time. Resections were taken during corrective heart surgery, and the thymus tissue came from these. Remarks on this clone: What it binds is not known.

The chain combines TRBV11-2 with TRBJ1-2, with TRBD1 matching over 9 bases. The material sequenced was thymus tissue. This clonotype was obtained from a boy under two years old with a congenital heart defect but otherwise immunologically healthy. CDR3 sequence reads: CASSSTGGNYGYTF. The CDR3 coding sequence is TGTGCCAGCAGCTCGACAGGGGGAAACTATGGCTACACCTTC.